A single T cell receptor (beta chain) is shown here with its context. The data derive from a study of blood T cell repertoires in COVID-19. Across the whole study: There were acute and convalescent COVID-19 samples, and they came from the United States, Italy and Spain.

This table comes from immunoSEQ multiplex PCR, and its TCRdb copy is limited to in-frame clones, with some not included. The table shows fewer than 250,000 clones, with 85% occurring only once. Germline V gene sequence: CDR1 SEHNR, CDR2 FQNEAQ (reference sequence). Between the trimmed V and J ends, which lost 0 bases and 8 bases, there was a span of 10 bases. The length of the CDR3 is 13 residues. The receptor was isolated from a woman aged 55-70 years with active or convalescent COVID-19. The chain employs TRBV7-9 and TRBJ1-2; possible D gene TRBD1, 5 bases. Source material: peripheral blood. As DNA, the CDR3 is TGTGCCAGCAGCTTAGCGGGGCCCGCCGGCTACACCTTC. Amino acid sequence: CASSLAGPAGYTF.